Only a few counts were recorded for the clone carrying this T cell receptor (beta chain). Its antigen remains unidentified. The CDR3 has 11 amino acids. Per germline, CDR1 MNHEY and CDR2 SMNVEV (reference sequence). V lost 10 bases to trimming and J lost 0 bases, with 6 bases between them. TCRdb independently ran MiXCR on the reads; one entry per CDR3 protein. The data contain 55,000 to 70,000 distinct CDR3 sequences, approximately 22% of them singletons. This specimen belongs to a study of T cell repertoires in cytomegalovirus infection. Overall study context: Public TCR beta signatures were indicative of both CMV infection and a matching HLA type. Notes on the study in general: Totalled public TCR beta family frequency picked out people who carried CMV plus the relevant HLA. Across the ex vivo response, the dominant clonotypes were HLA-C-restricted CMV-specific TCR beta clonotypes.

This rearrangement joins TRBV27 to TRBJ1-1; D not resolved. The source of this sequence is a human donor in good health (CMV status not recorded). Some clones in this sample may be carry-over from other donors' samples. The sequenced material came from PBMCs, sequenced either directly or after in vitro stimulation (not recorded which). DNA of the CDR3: TGTGCCACCGAGATGAACACTGAAGCTTTCTTT. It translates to CATEMNTEAFF.